The 2 T cell receptor beta chains below all came from one sample that was sequenced in a study of shared clonotypes between healthy human individuals. Assay: immunoSEQ multiplex PCR; the TCRdb copy retains only in-frame clones and omits some. The sample has more than 150,000 clones, 66% seen once. What was sequenced was memory CD4+ T cells sorted from blood. Subset meaning: CD45RA-negative fraction. These receptors all stem from a man aged 30 to 45 in good health.

This clone has more than one count but fewer than ten. V and J are TRBV7-9 and TRBJ1-2, with TRBD1 as a possible D gene (6 bases). Germline V gene lookup returns CDR1 SEHNR and CDR2 FQNEAQ (reference sequence). V lost 2 bases to trimming and J lost 7 bases, with 17 bases between them. The CDR3 has 15 residues. CDR3 loop: CASSLQVSGAIGYTF. For the CDR3, the DNA is TGTGCCAGCAGCTTACAAGTCTCGGGGGCGATTGGCTACACCTTC. The entire variable domain, with the rest obtained from reference TRBV7-9 and TRBJ1-2, is as follows: DTGVSQNPRHKITKRGQNVTFRCDPISEHNRLYWYRQTLGQGPEFLTYFQNEAQLEKSRLLSDRFSAERPKGSFSTLEIQRTEQGDSAMYLCASSLQVSGAIGYTFGSGTRLTVV.

V is TRBV7-3 and J is TRBJ1-5, with D tentatively TRBD1 (5 bases). This CDR3 is 16 amino acids long. Trimming pared 5 bases from V and 0 bases from J, leaving 14 bases between. Germline V CDR1 and CDR2: SGHTA, FQGTGA. The CDR3 DNA is TGTGCCAGCAGCGGCGGGACTGCCAATAGCAATCAGCCCCAGCATTTT. It encodes CASSGGTANSNQPQHF.